These T cell receptor beta chains were read from a single sample in a study of T cell changes during pregnancy in multiple sclerosis. Sequencing was performed with immunoSEQ multiplex PCR; in TCRdb, only in-frame clones are kept and a portion is missing. This table has approximately 38,000 clones, roughly 94% appearing once. The input for sequencing was peripheral blood, taken in the third trimester of pregnancy. The receptors come from a female donor with multiple sclerosis, enrolled in a pregnancy study. CDR3s include the opening cysteine and the closing phenylalanine or tryptophan. A D gene is named only where the DNA matches it firmly. Part of the rows lack a size; the others show once, few, many or a class for expanded clones.

clone size	D gene	V gene	J gene	CDR3 protein	CDR3 DNA
-	TRBD2	TRBV5-1	TRBJ2-3	CASGFPGLAGVGGPDTQYF	TGCGCCAGCGGATTCCCGGGACTAGCGGGGGTAGGGGGGCCAGATACGCAGTATTTT
once	-	TRBV6-5	TRBJ1-6	CASSYGSRVGSPLHF	TGTGCCAGCAGTTACGGTAGCAGGGTAGGATCACCCCTCCACTTT
-	TRBD1	TRBV27	TRBJ2-3	CASSWGQGSTDTQYF	TGTGCCAGCAGTTGGGGACAGGGCTCCACAGATACGCAGTATTTT
-	TRBD1	TRBV28	TRBJ1-2	CASGRQGDGYTF	TGTGCCAGCGGGAGACAGGGGGATGGCTACACCTTC
-	TRBD1	TRBV28	TRBJ1-2	CASSFRDRRNYGYTF	TGTGCCAGCAGTTTTCGGGACAGGAGGAACTATGGCTACACCTTC
once	-	TRBV19	TRBJ1-2	CASSIGQGYGYTF	TGTGCCAGTAGTATAGGGCAGGGATATGGCTACACCTTC
-	TRBD1	TRBV11-3	TRBJ2-1	CASSLGVGTGRYNEQFF	TGTGCCAGCAGCTTAGGAGTTGGGACAGGTCGATACAATGAGCAGTTCTTC
-	-	TRBV19	TRBJ2-7	CASSIYGGSSYEQYF	TGTGCCAGTAGTATTTACGGCGGTAGCTCCTACGAGCAGTACTTC
-	TRBD1	TRBV7-9	TRBJ1-5	CASSLTGIGQPQHF	TGTGCCAGCAGCTTGACAGGGATCGGTCAGCCCCAGCATTTT
-	-	TRBV6-5	TRBJ2-7	CASSRGRNEQYF	TGTGCCAGCAGCCGAGGGAGGAACGAGCAGTACTTC
-	TRBD1	TRBV28	TRBJ1-2	CASTPRTGILSGYTF	TGTGCCAGTACGCCCCGGACAGGGATCTTGAGTGGCTACACCTTC
-	TRBD1	TRBV7-9	TRBJ1-2	CASSLDRDRGNGYTF	TGTGCCAGCAGCTTAGATCGGGACAGGGGCAATGGCTACACCTTC
-	TRBD2	TRBV2	TRBJ2-1	CASSRLAEGYNEQFF	TGTGCCAGCAGCCGACTAGCGGAGGGATACAATGAGCAGTTCTTC
-	-	TRBV5-6	TRBJ1-2	CASSLRQSYGYTF	TGTGCCAGCAGCTTGAGACAGAGCTATGGCTACACCTTC
-	-	TRBV19	TRBJ2-3	CASSNPSSDTQYF	TGTGCCAGTAGTAATCCGTCTTCAGATACGCAGTATTTT
once	-	TRBV5-1	TRBJ2-7	CASSLGSVSYEQYF	TGCGCCAGCAGCTTGGGATCAGTCTCCTACGAGCAGTACTTC
-	TRBD1	TRBV9	TRBJ2-1	CASSVRTGDEQFF	TGTGCCAGCAGCGTAAGGACAGGGGATGAGCAGTTCTTC
once	-	TRBV7-9	TRBJ1-1	CASSLAAGGTEAFF	TGTGCCAGCAGCTTAGCGGCCGGGGGTACTGAAGCTTTCTTT
-	-	TRBV9	TRBJ1-1	CASSVVGQYTEAFF	TGTGCCAGCAGCGTAGTGGGCCAGTACACTGAAGCTTTCTTT
-	TRBD1	TRBV11-1	TRBJ1-5	CASSAGQGNNQPQHF	TGTGCCAGCAGCGCGGGACAGGGAAACAATCAGCCCCAGCATTTT
-	-	TRBV21-1	TRBJ1-5	CASSKPNRVPDQPQHF	TGTGCCAGCAGCAAGCCTAACAGGGTCCCTGATCAGCCCCAGCATTTT
-	TRBD1	TRBV29-1	TRBJ1-1	CSVGPGTATEAFF	TGCAGCGTGGGGCCCGGGACAGCAACTGAAGCTTTCTTT
-	-	TRBV21-1	TRBJ1-5	CASSLGTAQPQHF	TGTGCCAGCAGCCTAGGGACAGCTCAGCCCCAGCATTTT
-	-	TRBV9	TRBJ1-2	CASSVGFGGISLSYGYTF	TGTGCCAGCAGCGTAGGCTTCGGGGGTATCAGCCTTAGCTATGGCTACACCTTC
-	TRBD1	TRBV19	TRBJ2-1	CASSRTGQNEQFF	TGTGCCAGTAGTAGGACAGGGCAAAATGAGCAGTTCTTC
few	TRBD1	TRBV7-2	TRBJ2-2	CASSLGSGTVRAGELFF	TGTGCCAGCAGCTTAGGCTCCGGGACAGTTAGGGCCGGGGAGCTGTTTTTT